This TCR beta chain was identified in a study of blood T cell repertoires in COVID-19. Study in general: Sources were T cells, B-cell-depleted T cells, or PBMCs; the material itself was cDNA or gDNA.

CDR3 length: 13 amino acids. The V gene's germline CDR1 is SGHRS and CDR2 YFSETQ. The V segment lost 3 bases and the J segment 4 bases; nucleotides outside the gene matches: 1. Assignments of participants to cohorts depended upon their own reported clinical history. Cohort 3 donors were reported recovered after two negative PCRs, clearance, or symptom resolution. The authors' processing: Reference gene primer amplification gave nucleated cell count estimates. The method was immunoSEQ multiplex PCR; TCRdb's version includes in-frame clones alone and lacks a portion of them. V, J and clone size are those of that table, while D and trimming were read from the DNA. The sample lists around 200,000 clones, 70% to 85% occurring once.

This TCR came from a woman between 25 and 40 years old who had recovered from COVID-19. The rearrangement uses TRBV5-1 and TRBJ2-1; 7 nucleotides match TRBD1. Material: PBMCs or T cells enriched from blood (not recorded which). CDR3 residues: CASSSQGYNEQFF. The CDR3 region has the DNA TGCGCCAGCAGCTCACAGGGGTACAATGAGCAGTTCTTC.